The 16 T cell receptor beta chains listed next were all sequenced from one sample in a study of siplizumab effects on memory and regulatory T cells. Profiling relied on immunoSEQ multiplex PCR, and the TCRdb table lists in-frame clones only, not all of them. The sample yields 100,000 or so clones, about 90% seen once. The sample comprised non-Treg CD4+ T cells sorted from blood. The source is a human donor in good health.

This rearrangement joins TRBV27 to TRBJ1-4, with D possibly TRBD1 on 5 matching bases. The CDR3 covers 12 residues. Looked up from germline, CDR1 is MNHEY and CDR2 is SMNVEV (reference sequence). V lost 5 bases and J 8 bases, leaving 9 bases between the germline ends. The CDR3 DNA is TGTGCCAGCAGTCTTCGGGGGGAAAAACTGTTTTTT. This codes for CASSLRGEKLFF.

This chain links TRBV6-5 with TRBJ2-3, with D maybe TRBD2 (5 bases). V gave up 6 bases and J gave up 0 bases, with 7 bases separating them. Germline V lookup: CDR1 MNHEY, CDR2 SVGAGI. There are 13 residues in the CDR3. The CDR3 reads CASRRTSTDTQYF. Here the CDR3 DNA reads TGTGCCAGCAGACGGACTAGCACAGATACGCAGTATTTT.

The CDR3 DNA sequence: TGCGCCAGCGCCTACCTGGGCGGGAGCCACACCGGGGAGCTGTTTTTT. Translated: CASAYLGGSHTGELFF. The rearrangement links TRBV5-1 to TRBJ2-2; TRBD2 aligns across 7 bases. There are 16 residues in the CDR3. V dropped 7 bases and J dropped 3; count of bases not matched to a gene: 12. From germline, CDR1 is SGHRS and CDR2 YFSETQ.

The chain uses TRBV2 and TRBJ2-7; unclear D gene. The CDR3 runs to 12 residues. With 4 bases removed from V and 2 bases from J, the gap between germline ends came to 6 bases. The germline gives CDR1 SNHLY, CDR2 FYNNEI. The CDR3: CASSVGTYEQYF. The CDR3 DNA follows: TGTGCCAGCAGTGTAGGGACCTACGAGCAGTACTTC.

This chain connects TRBV5-6 to TRBJ2-7; no clear D. Trimming removed 0 bases from V and 6 bases from J, with 10 bases in between. This CDR3 contains 13 residues. Germline V gene lookup returns CDR1 SGHDT and CDR2 YYEEEE. CDR3 protein: CASSLAGSAEQYF. CDR3 nucleotide sequence: TGTGCCAGCAGCTTGGCGGGTTCGGCCGAGCAGTACTTC.

The chain couples TRBV11-3 to TRBJ2-3; D tentatively fits TRBD1 or TRBD2 (5 bases each). This CDR3 contains 16 residues. From germline, CDR1 is SGHNT and CDR2 YENEEA. Trimming stripped 5 bases from V and 1 base from J, with 16 bases between. CDR3 in amino acids: CASSRPGTFGTDTQYF. CDR3 DNA sequence: TGTGCCAGCAGCCGCCCCGGGACCTTCGGCACAGATACGCAGTATTTT.

The chain employs TRBV2 and TRBJ2-7; tentatively, D is TRBD2 (5 bases). With 3 bases removed from V and 2 bases from J, the gap between germline ends came to 23 bases. CDR1 SNHLY and CDR2 FYNNEI come from the germline V gene. The CDR3 length is 18 residues. The CDR3 DNA reads TGTGCCAGCAGTGAGAGTTTTACTAGACCCAATTTTGCCTACGAGCAGTACTTC. This gives the protein CASSESFTRPNFAYEQYF.

The chain combines TRBV5-1 with TRBJ1-2, with 7 bases that match TRBD1. Germline CDR1 SGHRS, CDR2 YFSETQ. Losses at the gene ends were 3 bases for V and 4 bases for J; bases not matched to a gene: 6. CDR3 length: 14 amino acids. The DNA for the CDR3 is TGCGCCAGCAGCTCCCGACAGGGAGGCTATGGCTACACCTTC. Encoded protein: CASSSRQGGYGYTF.

The chain carries TRBV29-1 and TRBJ1-1; D gene uncertain. In germline, CDR1 is SQVTM, CDR2 ANQGSEA. V lost 7 bases to trimming and J lost 1 base, with 13 bases between them. There are 13 residues in the CDR3. The CDR3 here is CSAGRSSNTEAFF. CDR3 nucleotide sequence: TGCAGCGCTGGGAGGTCCTCGAACACTGAAGCTTTCTTT.

The genes are TRBV2 and TRBJ2-3; 8 nucleotides line up with TRBD2. After removal of 2 bases from V and 4 bases from J, the junction contained 8 bases not matched to a gene. The CDR3 extends over 16 amino acids. Germline V gene lookup returns CDR1 SNHLY and CDR2 FYNNEI. CDR3 residues: CASSETGLVSPDTQYF. The CDR3 nucleotides read TGTGCCAGCAGTGAAACGGGACTAGTAAGCCCAGATACGCAGTATTTT.

CDR3 amino acids: CASSYRGTDLNTGELFF. The DNA of the CDR3 is TGTGCCAGCAGTTACAGGGGGACAGACTTAAACACCGGGGAGCTGTTTTTT. V gene TRBV6-7 combines with J gene TRBJ2-2; 7 bases fit TRBD1. TRBV6-7 is classed as an ORF, of uncertain function. The CDR3 loop spans 17 amino acids. J was trimmed by 2 bases and V by 2 bases; bases with no gene match: 8.

This clone was found once. The chain carries TRBV25-1 and TRBJ2-5; D call uncertain. V was clipped by 3 bases and J by 9 bases, with 8 bases between them. Germline values: CDR1 MGHDK, CDR2 SYGVNS. CDR3 length equals 11 residues. The CDR3 is CASSDHPAQYF. The DNA for the CDR3 is TGTGCCAGCAGTGACCACCCGGCCCAGTACTTC. The whole variable domain, filled in from reference TRBV25-1 and TRBJ2-5, reads EADIYQTPRYLVIGTGKKITLECSQTMGHDKMYWYQQDPGMELHLIHYSYGVNSTEKGDLSSESTVSRIRTEHFPLTLESARPSHTSQYLCASSDHPAQYFGPGTRLLVL.

This chain links TRBV28 with TRBJ2-3; tentative D call: TRBD1 (6 bases). V lost 7 bases and J 2 bases, leaving 13 bases between the germline ends. The length of the CDR3 is 14 residues. The V gene's germline CDR1 is MDHEN and CDR2 SYDVKM. CDR3 in amino acids: CASKQGLPTDTQYF. The CDR3, as DNA: TGTGCCAGCAAACAGGGTTTACCCACAGATACGCAGTATTTT. Full variable domain (missing parts from reference TRBV28 and TRBJ2-3): DVKVTQSSRYLVKRTGEKVFLECVQDMDHENMFWYRQDPGLGLRLIYFSYDVKMKEKGDIPEGYSVSREKKERFSLILESASTNQTSMYLCASKQGLPTDTQYFGPGTRLTVL.

The chain employs TRBV21-1 and TRBJ1-1; TRBD1, the table's D call, was not compared with the DNA. TRBV21-1 is a documented pseudogene. The CDR3 is 14 amino acids. CDR3 sequence: CASRGTGRGTEAFF. The CDR3 DNA is TGTGCCAGCAGAGGGACAGGGAGGGGCACTGAAGCTTTCTTT.

In its sample, this clone was seen once. The chain employs TRBV7-9 and TRBJ2-1, with 10 nucleotides matching TRBD2. From germline, CDR1 is SEHNR and CDR2 FQNEAQ (reference sequence). The CDR3 contains 15 residues. J gave up 4 bases and V 5 bases, and 5 bases lay outside the gene matches. Here the CDR3 reads CASSVLAGAYNEQFF. CDR3 sequence (DNA): TGTGCCAGCAGCGTCCTAGCGGGAGCGTACAATGAGCAGTTCTTC.

This clone was counted a few times. This chain joins TRBV11-3 and TRBJ2-3; the match to TRBD2 covers 14 bases. Per germline, CDR1 SGHNT and CDR2 YENEEA. This CDR3 region has 17 residues. V was clipped by 5 bases and J by 5 bases; unmatched bases: 9. As DNA, the CDR3 is TGTGCCAGCAGCCCTCGACTAGCGGGAGGGCCAGTAGATACGCAGTATTTT. Translation gives CASSPRLAGGPVDTQYF.